A single sample gave rise to the 20 T cell receptor beta chains below, sequenced in a study of T cell responses to AZD1222 COVID-19 vaccine. Method: immunoSEQ multiplex PCR; TCRdb's copy keeps in-frame clones and lacks some. The table lists about 120,000 clones, roughly 90% of them singletons. Material: peripheral blood, obtained on day 0 of AZD1222 vaccination. The receptor source for this set is an adult in good health.

The chain links TRBV2 to TRBJ2-5, with D unclear. With 4 bases removed from V and 4 bases from J, the gap between germline ends came to 16 bases. The germline V gene encodes CDR1 SNHLY and CDR2 FYNNEI. This CDR3 region has 15 residues. The CDR3 sequence: CASSGRTQLGETQYF. The CDR3 nucleotides are TGTGCCAGCAGTGGGAGAACGCAATTGGGAGAGACCCAGTACTTC.

The chain carries TRBV3-1 (or the pseudogene TRBV3-2) and TRBJ2-5; a weak D match, TRBD1 (5 bases). Germline V gives CDR1 LGHDT, CDR2 YNNKEL (reference sequence). The CDR3 length is 14 residues. Trimming cost V 0 bases and J 4 bases, with 9 bases left between them. The DNA for the CDR3 is TGTGCCAGCAGCCAAGATAGGGGAATAGAGACCCAGTACTTC. Amino acids: CASSQDRGIETQYF.

The chain joins TRBV7-8 to TRBJ1-1; 9 nucleotides align to TRBD1. The V segment lost 1 base and the J segment 3 bases; nucleotides outside the gene matches: 6. This CDR3 contains 16 residues. CDR1 is SGHVS, CDR2 FQNEAQ, per germline. CDR3: CASSLDRDRVDTEAFF. The CDR3 nucleotides are TGTGCCAGCAGCTTAGACCGGGACAGGGTTGACACTGAAGCTTTCTTT.

With respect to this clone: One end of the junction does not line up with germline, which may come from a read error. The rearrangement links TRBV7-7 to TRBJ1-3; perhaps TRBD1 as D (6 bases). Germline CDR1 and CDR2: SSHAT and FNYEAQ (reference sequence). The CDR3 is made up of 20 amino acids. The DNA of the CDR3 is TGTGCTAGCAGCCCAGGCGACTTCACAGGGCTGGGGCAGCGAGGAAACACCATATATTTT. Amino acid sequence: CASSPGDFTGLGQRGNTIYF.

This chain links TRBV21-1 with TRBJ2-5; the D call TRBD2 from the table was never checked on the DNA. TRBV21-1 is a recognized pseudogene. This CDR3 region has 16 residues. The CDR3 DNA reads as TGTGCCAGCAGCAAAGGGCGGCCCTGGTTTGGAGAGACCCAGTACTTC. Amino acid sequence: CASSKGRPWFGETQYF.

The rearrangement joins TRBV27 to TRBJ1-3; possibly TRBD1 for D (5 bases). Deletions cut 5 bases from V and 0 bases from J, with 14 bases between. This CDR3 spans 16 amino acids. Germline-derived CDR1 and CDR2 are MNHEY and SMNVEV (reference sequence). This CDR3 is CASSPNVGGSGNTIYF. The CDR3 DNA reads TGTGCCAGCAGTCCTAATGTGGGGGGCTCTGGAAACACCATATATTTT.

This clone was observed a single time. The rearrangement links TRBV6-5 to TRBJ2-7; possible D gene TRBD2, 5 bases. V shed 5 bases and J shed 3 bases, with 17 bases lying between them. The germline V gene encodes CDR1 MNHEY and CDR2 SVGAGI. The CDR3 has 15 amino acids. The CDR3 DNA reads as TGTGCCAGCAGTACTCAGCTGACTAACCGCTACGAGCAGTACTTC. Amino acid sequence: CASSTQLTNRYEQYF.

V is TRBV19 and J is TRBJ1-1, with 8 bases that match TRBD1. CDR1 is LNHDA and CDR2 is SQIVND in the germline V gene (reference sequence). CDR3 size: 14 residues. The V segment lost 3 bases and the J segment 5 bases; nucleotides outside the gene matches: 5. DNA of the CDR3: TGTGCCAGTAGTATCTCCGGGACAGGTACTGAAGCTTTCTTT. Protein sequence: CASSISGTGTEAFF.

V usage is TRBV28 and J usage is TRBJ2-7, with TRBD2 as a possible D gene (6 bases). V was trimmed by 5 bases and J by 3 bases, leaving 17 bases between them. The CDR3 totals 15 residues. CDR1 is MDHEN, CDR2 SYDVKM, per germline. The CDR3 DNA sequence: TGTGCCAGCAGTGAAAACGGGGGTTTGAGCTACGAGCAGTACTTC. The encoded protein is CASSENGGLSYEQYF. Full variable domain (outside the CDR3, taken from reference TRBV28 and TRBJ2-7): DVKVTQSSRYLVKRTGEKVFLECVQDMDHENMFWYRQDPGLGLRLIYFSYDVKMKEKGDIPEGYSVSREKKERFSLILESASTNQTSMYLCASSENGGLSYEQYFGPGTRLTVT.

This clone was seen once. This sequence joins TRBV4-3 and TRBJ2-1; 10 nucleotides agree with TRBD2. CDR1 and CDR2 from the germline V gene are LGHNA and YSLEER. The CDR3 totals 17 residues. The J segment lost 4 bases and the V segment lost 1 base, leaving 7 bases of the junction unmatched. This CDR3 is CASSQVGSGGAYNEQFF. The CDR3 DNA follows: TGCGCCAGCAGCCAAGTAGGAAGCGGGGGGGCATACAATGAGCAGTTCTTC.

The gene calls are TRBV6-5 and TRBJ2-1; 8 bases are shared with TRBD1. The CDR3 covers 16 residues. Unmatched junction bases numbered 8, after V lost 4 bases and J lost 3 bases. Germline CDR1 MNHEY, CDR2 SVGAGI. CDR3 sequence reads: CASSSLGQGVYNEQFF. In DNA, the CDR3 is TGTGCCAGCAGTTCGCTAGGACAGGGAGTCTACAATGAGCAGTTCTTC.

The rearrangement joins TRBV7-2 to TRBJ2-7, with 8 nucleotides matching TRBD2. Unmatched junction bases numbered 4, after V lost 6 bases and J lost 3 bases. The CDR3 is 13 residues long. CDR1 SGHTA and CDR2 FQGNSA come from the germline V gene. The CDR3 loop is CASSRLAGYEQYF. In DNA, the CDR3 is TGTGCCAGCAGTCGCCTAGCGGGCTACGAGCAGTACTTC.

V and J are TRBV27 and TRBJ1-3; no reliable D call. In germline, CDR1 is MNHEY, CDR2 SMNVEV (reference sequence). This CDR3 has 14 amino acids. Trimming cost V 8 bases and J 1 base, with 12 bases left between them. CDR3 DNA: TGTGCCAGCGTCCGGCCCGGATCTGGAAACACCATATATTTT. It translates to CASVRPGSGNTIYF.

A note on this clone: Sequence at one end of the junction differs from germline and may be a read error. The CDR3 here is CASSSLSGGIRLF. The CDR3 DNA is TGTGCCAGCAGCTCCCTTAGCGGGGGGATTCGTCTCTTC. The chain joins TRBV11-2 to TRBJ2-1; 10 positions agree with TRBD2. This CDR3 region has 13 residues. The germline gives CDR1 SGHAT, CDR2 FQNNGV.

This clone was detected only a few times. This chain uses TRBV7-8 with TRBJ2-7, with TRBD2 identical over 11 bases. Germline CDR1 is SGHVS and CDR2 is FQNEAQ. V lost 4 bases, J lost 5 bases, and 4 bases stayed unmatched. CDR3 length equals 14 residues. The chain's CDR3 is CASSWATSGNEQYF. In DNA, the CDR3 is TGTGCCAGCAGCTGGGCGACTAGCGGGAACGAGCAGTACTTC.

The chain is built from TRBV6-2 or TRBV6-3 and TRBJ2-7; D gene ambiguous. Germline assignment: CDR1 MNHEY and CDR2 SVGEGT. The CDR3 has 19 residues. V lost 6 bases to trimming and J lost 0 bases, with 27 bases between them. The CDR3 DNA is TGTGCCAGCAGCCACCTAACCCACTTTGGACGGAGCAACTCCTACGAGCAGTACTTC. It specifies CASSHLTHFGRSNSYEQYF.

The chain combines TRBV5-4 with TRBJ1-4, with 8 bases matching TRBD1. The CDR3 spans 16 residues. The V and J ends lost 3 bases and 5 bases, in that order; junction bases with no gene match: 9. The germline CDR1 and CDR2 sequences are SGHNT and YYREEE (reference sequence). CDR3: CASSSGQGIVNEKLFF. CDR3 coding DNA: TGTGCCAGCAGCTCCGGACAGGGCATCGTCAATGAAAAACTGTTTTTT. The full variable domain, rest sourced from reference TRBV5-4 and TRBJ1-4, is ETGVTQSPTHLIKTRGQQVTLRCSSQSGHNTVSWYQQALGQGPQFIFQYYREEENGRGNFPPRFSGLQFPNYSSELNVNALELDDSALYLCASSSGQGIVNEKLFFGSGTQLSVL.

This chain joins TRBV5-1 and TRBJ1-1; 7 bases agree with TRBD1. The V and J ends lost 4 bases and 1 base, in that order; junction bases with no gene match: 13. Looked up from germline, CDR1 is SGHRS and CDR2 is YFSETQ. The CDR3 spans 17 residues. CDR3 DNA: TGCGCCAGCAGCCTGAGACAGGGAGGGGGATCGAACACTGAAGCTTTCTTT. Protein product: CASSLRQGGGSNTEAFF.

The rearrangement joins TRBV29-1 to TRBJ2-6, with D possibly matching TRBD1 (6 bases). The V and J ends lost 3 bases and 0 bases respectively, with 12 bases between them. The CDR3 covers 16 residues. Germline CDR1 is SQVTM and CDR2 is ANQGSEA. CDR3 region: CSVEIQGSSGANVLTF. Here the CDR3 DNA reads TGCAGCGTTGAGATACAGGGATCCTCTGGGGCCAACGTCCTGACTTTC.

In regard to this clone: At one end the junction does not follow the germline gene, possibly because of a read error. The chain has TRBV3-1 (or the pseudogene TRBV3-2) and TRBJ2-5; TRBD2 matches 8 bases. The CDR3 totals 16 residues. The germline V gene has CDR1 LGHDT and CDR2 YNNKEL (reference sequence). In nucleotides, the CDR3 is TGTGCCCGCAGCCACGAGGCCGGGGGGGCGGGAGAGACCCAGTACTTC. It codes for CARSHEAGGAGETQYF.